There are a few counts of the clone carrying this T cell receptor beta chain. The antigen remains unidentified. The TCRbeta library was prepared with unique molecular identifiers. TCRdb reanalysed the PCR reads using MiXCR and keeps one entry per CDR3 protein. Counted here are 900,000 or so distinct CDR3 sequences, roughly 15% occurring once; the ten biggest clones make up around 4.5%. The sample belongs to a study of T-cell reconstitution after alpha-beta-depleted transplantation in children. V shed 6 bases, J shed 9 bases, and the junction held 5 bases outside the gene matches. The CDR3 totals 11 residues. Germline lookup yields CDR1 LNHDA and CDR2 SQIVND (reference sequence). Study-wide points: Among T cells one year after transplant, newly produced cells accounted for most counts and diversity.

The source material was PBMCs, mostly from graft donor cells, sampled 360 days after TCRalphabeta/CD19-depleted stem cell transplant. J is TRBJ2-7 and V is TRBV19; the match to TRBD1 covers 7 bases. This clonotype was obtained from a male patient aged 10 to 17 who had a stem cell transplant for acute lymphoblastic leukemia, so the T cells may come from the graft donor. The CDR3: CASSLRDRQYF. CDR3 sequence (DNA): TGTGCCAGTAGCCTCCGGGACAGGCAGTACTTC.